This TCR beta chain was observed in a study of T cells after yellow fever vaccination. Study overall: Low-cell-number fractions underwent preparation using SMART-Seq v4 Ultra Low Input. Study outcomes and limitations: Post-booster samples contained most primary-vaccination clones (approximately 95% CD4, roughly 88% CD8). Abundant clonotypes from the bulk population could get into FACS-sorted repertoires as contaminants.

TCR cDNA, made by 5'RACE template switching, carried an added universal primer site and UMIs. TCRdb ran MiXCR on the 5' RACE reads and lists one entry per CDR3 protein. The data show hundreds of thousands of distinct CDR3 sequences, around 16% seen once. Comment on this clonotype: The antigen remains undetermined.

The TCR sequence derives from a young man who received the YFV17D yellow fever vaccine. Sequences were derived from PBMCs, sampled 5 to 6 days after the first yellow fever vaccination.

The CDR3 reads CASSNYGQGATGELFF. The CDR3 region has the DNA TGTGCCAGCAGCAACTACGGACAGGGGGCGACCGGGGAGCTGTTTTTT. The rearrangement joins TRBV11-1 to TRBJ2-2; TRBD1 matches 11 bases. CDR3 length: 16 amino acids. Germline CDR1 SGHAT, CDR2 FQDESV (reference sequence). Losses at the gene ends were 5 bases for V and 5 bases for J; bases not matched to a gene: 7.